Listed below are T cell receptor beta chains from one sample, sequenced in a study of cytotoxic CD8 clonotypes in ibrutinib-treated CLL. Clones were read by immunoSEQ multiplex PCR, and TCRdb kept only the in-frame ones, dropping some. This table holds 250,000 to 350,000 clones, about 72% found once. Sequences were derived from PBMCs, sampled at disease progression, from a patient treated with ibrutinib. The receptors shown here come from a human donor with chronic lymphocytic leukemia. CDR3s include the opening cysteine and the closing phenylalanine or tryptophan. The order of the fields is clone size, J gene, D gene, V gene, CDR3 DNA, CDR3 protein. The D gene is left open where the match is weak. Part of the rows lack a size; the others show once, few, many or a class for expanded clones.

. | TRBJ2-2 | . | TRBV18 | TGTGCCAGCTCACCCTCGACAGGAAACACCGGGGAGCTGTTTTTT | CASSPSTGNTGELFF
. | TRBJ1-3 | . | TRBV7-9 | TGTGCCAGCAGTGTATTGGTCTCTGGAAACACCATATATTTT | CASSVLVSGNTIYF
. | TRBJ2-1 | . | TRBV7-2 | TGTGCCAGCAGCTCCGAAATCTCCTACAATGAGCAGTTCTTC | CASSSEISYNEQFF
. | TRBJ2-1 | TRBD2 | TRBV5-1 | TGCGCCAGCAGCTTGGGCGGGGGGCGCGGGAATGAGCAGTTCTTC | CASSLGGGRGNEQFF
. | TRBJ2-7 | TRBD2 | TRBV7-2 | TGTGCCAGCAGCAAACCCGGGACTAGCGGGGTCTACGAGCAGTACTTC | CASSKPGTSGVYEQYF
. | TRBJ1-4 | TRBD1 | TRBV29-1 | TGCAGCGGGACAGGGCACAATGAAAAACTGTTTTTT | CSGTGHNEKLFF
. | TRBJ1-2 | . | TRBV7-9 | TGTGCCAGCAGCTTAGATTTGGGGAGCTATGGCTACACCTTC | CASSLDLGSYGYTF
. | TRBJ2-3 | TRBD2 | TRBV9 | TGTGCCAGCGCGACTAGCGGGCAAGATACGCAGTATTTT | CASATSGQDTQYF
few | TRBJ1-5 | . | TRBV5-1 | TGCGCCAGCAGCATCAATAGCAATCAGCCCCAGCATTTT | CASSINSNQPQHF
. | TRBJ2-7 | TRBD2 | TRBV5-1 | TGCGCCAGCAGCGGCGGACTAGCGGGAGGGGGCGAGCAGTACTTC | CASSGGLAGGGEQYF
. | TRBJ2-3 | TRBD2 | TRBV10-3 | TGTGCCATCAGGCCGGGACTAGCGGGAGATACGCAGTATTTT | CAIRPGLAGDTQYF
. | TRBJ1-1 | . | TRBV18 | TGTGCCAGCTCACTCCTTGGGGGCGGGAACACTGAAGCTTTCTTT | CASSLLGGGNTEAFF
once | TRBJ1-4 | . | TRBV11-2 | TGTGCCAGCAGCCCGAGGACAGACTCAAATGAAAAACTGTTTTTT | CASSPRTDSNEKLFF
. | TRBJ2-3 | . | TRBV2 | TGTGCCAGCAGTGATTCTGGGGCCACAGATACGCAGTATTTT | CASSDSGATDTQYF
. | TRBJ2-1 | TRBD2 | TRBV7-6 | TGTGCCAGCAGCTTAGAGTCCGGGACTAGCGGGAGGGCCGATGAGCAGTTCTTC | CASSLESGTSGRADEQFF
. | TRBJ2-7 | TRBD1 | TRBV27 | TGTGCCAGCAGTTTACGGGGACAGAGAGTCGAGCAGTACTTC | CASSLRGQRVEQYF
few | TRBJ2-5 | TRBD1 | TRBV5-1 | TGCGCCAGCAGCCGGACAGGGGCAAGGGAGGAGACCCAGTACTTC | CASSRTGAREETQYF
. | TRBJ2-1 | TRBD1 | TRBV28 | TGTGCCAGCCGGGACAGCTACAATGAGCAGTTCTTC | CASRDSYNEQFF
few | TRBJ2-7 | . | TRBV7-2 | TGTGCCAGCAGCTTAGCAGGCAGAAACTACGAGCAGTACTTC | CASSLAGRNYEQYF
few | TRBJ2-7 | . | TRBV18 | TGTGCCAGCTCACCTCGACGGGGCTCCTACGAGCAGTACTTC | CASSPRRGSYEQYF
few | TRBJ1-6 | . | TRBV25-1 | TGTGCCAGCAGGGCGGCAGGGGAACATTCACCCCTCCACTTT | CASRAAGEHSPLHF
. | TRBJ2-2 | . | TRBV10-3 | TGTGCCATCAGTGAAACAGCGAACACCGGGGAGCTGTTTTTT | CAISETANTGELFF
. | TRBJ1-6 | . | TRBV7-6 | TGTGCCAGCAGCCCAGAATCTTGGTCACCCCTCCACTTT | CASSPESWSPLHF
. | TRBJ2-2 | TRBD2 | TRBV7-3 | TGTGCCAGCAGCTCCAATCGACTAGCCCCAGTAAGCGGGGAGCTGTTTTTT | CASSSNRLAPVSGELFF
few | TRBJ1-1 | . | TRBV15 | TGTGCCACCAGCAGAGAGCGGACCACTGAAGCTTTCTTT | CATSRERTTEAFF
. | TRBJ2-7 | . | TRBV11-2 | TGTGCCAGCAGTTATCATCCTTTGAAGCAGTACTTC | CASSYHPLKQYF
few | TRBJ2-2 | . | TRBV2 | TGTGCCAGCAGTTCGTGGGATATAGCCGGGGAGCTGTTTTTT | CASSSWDIAGELFF
. | TRBJ1-4 | TRBD1 | TRBV19 | TGTGCCAGTAGTATAAGGCGCGGGACAGTACATGCAACTAATGAAAAACTGTTTTTT | CASSIRRGTVHATNEKLFF
. | TRBJ2-3 | . | TRBV9 | TGTGCCAGCAGCGTACGGCAGTTGGATGTGAGGAGTACAGATACGCAGTATTTT | CASSVRQLDVRSTDTQYF
. | TRBJ1-1 | TRBD1 | TRBV29-1 | TGCAGCGTTGACGGCCGGGACAGGGTAGCGGAAGCTTTCTTT | CSVDGRDRVAEAFF
. | TRBJ1-1 | . | TRBV2 | TGTGCCAGCAGTGACGGAACAGCCAGATTGAACACTGAAGCTTTCTTT | CASSDGTARLNTEAFF
. | TRBJ2-7 | . | TRBV10-3 | TGTGCCAACCGGGACACCGCCTACGAGCAGTACTTC | CANRDTAYEQYF
. | TRBJ2-1 | . | TRBV5-1 | TGCGCCAGCAGCTTGGGGGGCAAGACAGGCAGCTCCTACAATGAGCAGTTCTTC | CASSLGGKTGSSYNEQFF
. | TRBJ2-1 | . | TRBV27 | TGTGCCAGCAGTTTAAGTGCAAGTAGCGCCTACAATGAGCAGTTCTTC | CASSLSASSAYNEQFF
. | TRBJ2-1 | . | TRBV18 | TGTGCCAGCTCACTTGGGCAGGCCAATGAGCAGTTCTTC | CASSLGQANEQFF
. | TRBJ2-5 | TRBD1 | TRBV5-1 | TGCGCCAGCAGCGCGGGACAGGGGCTGAAGACCCAGTACTTC | CASSAGQGLKTQYF
. | TRBJ2-1 | . | TRBV5-1 | TGCGCCAGCAGCCCAGGGGACCTCTACAATGAGCAGTTCTTC | CASSPGDLYNEQFF
. | TRBJ2-3 | . | TRBV5-6 | TGTGCCAGCAGCTTTGTCCAGATCTACCCAGATACGCAGTATTTT | CASSFVQIYPDTQYF
. | TRBJ2-7 | . | TRBV7-9 | TGTGCCAGCAGCTTAGTGCCTCCTTTTGAGTCCTCCTACGAGCAGTACTTC | CASSLVPPFESSYEQYF
few | TRBJ1-6 | . | TRBV7-9 | TGTGCCAGCACTTCCGCGGGCCGTTATTCACCCCTCCACTTT | CASTSAGRYSPLHF
once | TRBJ1-5 | TRBD1 | TRBV19 | TGTGCCAGTAATCCAAGGCGGACAGGCACTAGGCCTTATAGCAATCAGCCCCAGCATTTT | CASNPRRTGTRPYSNQPQHF
. | TRBJ2-1 | . | TRBV19 | TGTGCCAGTAGGGGCATGTACAATGAGCAGTTCTTC | CASRGMYNEQFF
. | TRBJ2-1 | TRBD2 | TRBV10-3 | TGTGCCATCAGTACCTTCAGCGGGAGAGACTACAATGAGCAGTTCTTC | CAISTFSGRDYNEQFF
. | TRBJ2-3 | . | TRBV6-6 | TGTGCCAGCCACATCAGGGGCACAGATACGCAGTATTTT | CASHIRGTDTQYF
. | TRBJ2-1 | TRBD1 | TRBV29-1 | TGCAGCGCCTTGACAGGGAACAATGAGCAGTTCTTC | CSALTGNNEQFF
. | TRBJ2-6 | TRBD1 | TRBV6-5 | TGTGCCAGCAGTTATAGGGGGCCTGGGGCCAACGTCCTGACTTTC | CASSYRGPGANVLTF
. | TRBJ2-3 | TRBD2 | TRBV10-3 | TGTGCCATCAAGTGGAGCGGGGGCACAGATACGCAGTATTTT | CAIKWSGGTDTQYF
. | TRBJ2-7 | TRBD1 | TRBV11-2 | TGTGCCAGCAGCCTTGGACAGGTAATCGAGCAGTACTTC | CASSLGQVIEQYF
. | TRBJ1-5 | TRBD1 | TRBV5-7 | TGTGCCAGCAGCTTGTTTTTAGGGGGCGCCGACCAGCATTTT | CASSLFLGGADQHF